Listed below are T cell receptor beta chains from one sample, sequenced in a study of cytomegalovirus exposure and HLA in healthy donors. Sequencing used immunoSEQ multiplex PCR; TCRdb keeps in-frame clones, though not all of them. The sample contains 150,000 to 200,000 clones, roughly 84% of which appear only once. The material sequenced was PBMCs. These receptors originate from a man aged 25 to 40 in good health and CMV-seropositive. Both conserved end residues are part of each CDR3. The D gene is left open where the match is weak. Expanded clones get a size class; other rows say once, few or many, or leave the size out.

J | size | V | D | CDR3 | DNA
TRBJ2-5 | NA | TRBV29-1 | NA | CSARRTLQETQYF | TGCAGCGCCCGGAGGACGTTACAAGAGACCCAGTACTTC
TRBJ1-2 | NA | TRBV28 | TRBD1 | CASQPTLTGNYGYTF | TGTGCCAGCCAACCCACCCTGACAGGGAACTATGGCTACACCTTC
TRBJ2-3 | NA | TRBV7-8 | NA | CASSLVPAAQYF | TGTGCCAGCAGCTTAGTCCCAGCGGCGCAGTATTTT
TRBJ2-1 | NA | TRBV9 | TRBD1 | CASSVTQGQGAGGGTNEQFF | TGTGCCAGCAGCGTAACCCAGGGACAGGGTGCAGGGGGGGGTACCAATGAGCAGTTCTTC
TRBJ2-7 | NA | TRBV19 | NA | CASSIDLQDYEQYF | TGTGCCAGTAGTATAGATCTGCAGGACTACGAGCAGTACTTC
TRBJ2-6 | once | TRBV6-1 | TRBD2 | CASSEAPSSLAAYSGANVLTF | TGTGCCAGCAGTGAAGCGCCTTCGAGCCTAGCGGCTTACTCTGGGGCCAACGTCCTGACTTTC
TRBJ1-2 | few | TRBV6-5 | NA | CASSLDRLGYGYTF | TGTGCCAGCAGTCTAGACAGGTTGGGCTATGGCTACACCTTC
TRBJ1-5 | NA | TRBV6-6 | NA | CASTGSNQPQHF | TGTGCCAGCACGGGTTCCAATCAGCCCCAGCATTTT
TRBJ1-2 | NA | TRBV7-2 | NA | CASSSGQRTDGYTF | TGTGCCAGCAGCTCTGGACAGCGAACGGATGGCTACACCTTC
TRBJ2-7 | NA | TRBV9 | NA | CASSVAAGHSYEQYF | TGTGCCAGCAGCGTAGCGGCGGGGCACTCCTACGAGCAGTACTTC
TRBJ2-1 | NA | TRBV5-1 | TRBD1 | CASSPGTGGWNEQFF | TGCGCCAGCAGCCCCGGGACAGGGGGGTGGAATGAGCAGTTCTTC
TRBJ1-2 | NA | TRBV28 | TRBD1 | CASSLSGQPYGYTF | TGTGCCAGCAGTTTATCGGGACAGCCCTATGGCTACACCTTC
TRBJ2-1 | NA | TRBV5-1 | NA | CASSLVTQALGDEQFF | TGCGCCAGCAGCTTGGTTACACAGGCCCTAGGAGATGAGCAGTTCTTC
TRBJ2-7 | NA | TRBV7-9 | TRBD1 | CASSLVPGQGGTNF | TGTGCCAGCAGCTTGGTCCCGGGACAGGGTGGGACGAACTTC
TRBJ2-5 | NA | TRBV10-3 | NA | CAISEGQVGGETQYF | TGTGCCATCAGTGAGGGGCAAGTGGGCGGGGAGACCCAGTACTTC
TRBJ2-3 | NA | TRBV19 | TRBD2 | CASSIEPGLAGTDTQYF | TGTGCCAGTAGTATAGAACCGGGACTAGCGGGGACAGATACGCAGTATTTT
TRBJ2-5 | NA | TRBV6-1 | NA | CASSEGGTTQETQYF | TGTGCCAGCAGTGAAGGAGGCACAACCCAAGAGACCCAGTACTTC
TRBJ1-5 | NA | TRBV7-2 | NA | CASSFQDGNTQPQHF | TGTGCCAGCAGCTTCCAGGACGGGAATACTCAGCCCCAGCATTTT
TRBJ2-7 | NA | TRBV4-1 | NA | CASSQVFSLSNYEQYF | TGCGCCAGCAGCCAAGTCTTCAGTCTCTCCAACTACGAGCAGTACTTC
TRBJ2-1 | NA | TRBV15 | NA | CATSRASNEQFF | TGTGCCACCAGCAGAGCCTCCAATGAGCAGTTCTTC
TRBJ1-5 | NA | TRBV5-6 | TRBD1 | CASSFGAGGNSVSLPQHF | TGTGCCAGCAGCTTTGGGGCAGGGGGAAACTCGGTGTCGCTGCCCCAGCATTTT
TRBJ2-7 | NA | TRBV4-1 | TRBD2 | CASSQDRVAGRGEQYF | TGCGCCAGCAGCCAAGATAGAGTAGCGGGAAGAGGTGAGCAGTACTTC
TRBJ2-1 | once | TRBV7-6 | NA | CASSYRRFSYNEQFF | TGTGCCAGCAGTTATAGGAGATTTTCCTACAATGAGCAGTTCTTC
TRBJ2-4 | NA | TRBV5-6 | TRBD1 | CASSLLWDRGPPTKNIQYF | TGTGCCAGCAGCCTGCTATGGGACAGGGGGCCCCCGACCAAAAACATTCAGTACTTC
TRBJ2-3 | NA | TRBV5-8 | TRBD1 | CASSFSTGQGRTDTQYF | TGTGCCAGCAGCTTCAGTACGGGACAGGGGCGAACAGATACGCAGTATTTT
TRBJ2-7 | few | TRBV28 | TRBD1 | CASSFIPDRGGEQYF | TGTGCCAGCAGTTTCATCCCCGACAGGGGGGGCGAGCAGTACTTC
TRBJ1-2 | once | TRBV6-5 | NA | CASSYRGFYGYTF | TGTGCCAGCAGTTACCGGGGATTCTATGGCTACACCTTC
TRBJ2-3 | NA | TRBV6-6 | TRBD2 | CASSPSGSPDTQYF | TGTGCCAGCAGTCCCAGCGGGAGCCCAGATACGCAGTATTTT
TRBJ2-1 | NA | TRBV2 | NA | CASSFGASFGDEQFF | TGTGCCAGCAGCTTTGGGGCCTCGTTTGGAGATGAGCAGTTCTTC
TRBJ1-2 | NA | TRBV5-4 | NA | CASSSINYYGYTF | TGTGCCAGCAGCTCGATTAACTACTATGGCTACACCTTC
TRBJ1-1 | NA | TRBV9 | NA | CASSALTGGNTEAFF | TGTGCCAGCAGCGCCCTCACGGGAGGCAACACTGAAGCTTTCTTT
TRBJ2-1 | NA | TRBV10-2 | TRBD2 | CASSEGREAFNEQFF | TGCGCCAGCAGTGAGGGGCGGGAGGCTTTCAATGAGCAGTTCTTC
TRBJ2-7 | NA | TRBV9 | TRBD1 | CASSPWTGSTYEQYF | TGTGCCAGCAGCCCTTGGACAGGATCGACCTACGAGCAGTACTTC
TRBJ2-7 | NA | TRBV6-6 | TRBD1 | CASLGQAYEQYF | TGTGCCAGCCTGGGACAGGCCTACGAGCAGTACTTC
TRBJ2-5 | few | TRBV19 | TRBD1 | CASSTGQQETQYF | TGTGCCAGTAGTACGGGACAGCAAGAGACCCAGTACTTC
TRBJ1-5 | NA | TRBV19 | TRBD1 | CASAGQINQPQHF | TGTGCCAGTGCGGGACAGATCAATCAGCCCCAGCATTTT
TRBJ2-7 | NA | TRBV19 | NA | CASSMNAGRFYEQYF | TGTGCCAGTAGTATGAATGCAGGCCGATTCTACGAGCAGTACTTC
TRBJ1-3 | NA | TRBV4-1 | NA | CASSPLSMRQSGNTIYF | TGCGCCAGCAGCCCGTTAAGTATGCGGCAGAGTGGAAACACCATATATTTT
TRBJ1-5 | NA | TRBV4-3 | NA | CASSLGQGYNQPQHF | TGCGCCAGCAGCCTGGGGCAGGGGTATAATCAGCCCCAGCATTTT
TRBJ1-4 | NA | TRBV6-5 | NA | CASSPSGSTNEKLFF | TGTGCCAGCAGTCCCTCGGGTTCAACTAATGAAAAACTGTTTTTT
TRBJ1-3 | NA | TRBV18 | NA | CASSPRRSGDTIYF | TGTGCCAGCTCACCACGTCGATCGGGGGACACCATATATTTT